The source of this T cell receptor (beta chain) is a study of beta chain features in type 1 diabetes (dated by TCRdb to 2016 to 2018). As for the study more broadly: Patients and healthy donors did not differ in mean age, gender distribution, total cell number or subset yield. Naive and central memory subsets were obtained from all 30 or so donors, but regulatory and stem cell-like memory subsets were isolated from only 8 patients and roughly 8 healthy donors. In the study, recently diagnosed type 1 diabetes patients and matched healthy donors were compared on the TCRB repertoires of their sorted circulating CD4+ T cell subsets. A total of around 100 million sorted cells were examined across all samples, and RNA yield correlated strongly with the number of cells per subset. Study-level results and caveats: Patients with type 1 diabetes made fewer insertions and deleted more nucleotides at VDJ recombination sites, implying thymic rearrangement abnormalities. Because small numbers of individuals were included in the HLA sub-analyses, any influence of HLA type on TCRB rearrangement was left unresolved. Naive, central memory and regulatory TCRB repertoires appeared more similar among patients than among healthy donors. PCR might favor shorter templates, but patient and control samples were amplified and corrected together, so any skew would affect both groups equally. Because cDNA was sequenced instead of genomic DNA, activated cells with high expression could be over-represented, although the groups did not differ in activation or CD3 levels. A moderate but significant shortening of TCRB CDR3 length was observed in type 1 diabetes patients in all four CD4+ subsets.

Relative to germline, V is missing 0 bases and J is missing 3 bases, with 3 bases of the junction outside any gene match. Including cysteine and phenylalanine, the CDR3 has 15 amino acids. Left in the record is the CDR3 DNA by itself, 45 bases read in frame from the first base. The germline V gene provides CDR1 SGHTA and CDR2 FQGNSA. Concerning this clone: Its recognized antigen is unknown. Base qualities are missing; no much larger clone stands one base away.

Each donor gave one peripheral blood draw, about 110 mL on average, collected into heparinised tubes. Naive, central memory, regulatory and stem cell-like memory CD4+ T cells were sorted on a BD FACSAria II using a panel including CD45RO, CCR7, CD25, CD127, CD95 and CD27. Every sorted population had a purity above 95%. PBMCs were separated immediately by Lymphoprep density gradient centrifugation and were stained directly, without being cultured. To minimize batch effects, samples were stained and sorted in pairs, one healthy donor with one patient per experiment. The entire amount of isolated RNA was reverse transcribed using the High Capacity cDNA Reverse Transcription Kit, so the sequenced TCRB transcripts were expressed ones. Deep immunoSEQ sequencing was performed on naive, central memory and regulatory T cell samples, with an average of about 3.6 million total reads per sample. Sorted cells were lysed in RLT buffer, and RNA was extracted using DNase-treated RNeasy Micro or Mini kits according to cell number. Each cell subset was processed separately to prevent cross-contamination, with patient and healthy donor samples processed together. Using the immunoSEQ multiplex PCR, TCRB sequences were amplified from cDNA into 87-bp fragments spanning the CDR3 region. Amplicons were sequenced on the Illumina HiSeq platform. Per the authors' processing: PCR bias was computationally corrected using synthetic template baselines, reads within Hamming distance 2 were collapsed, and singletons that could not be merged were discarded. Reads were aligned against IMGT to assign V, D and J genes, CDR3 length and insertions or deletions at six rearrangement sites. Within each subset, clonotype counts were normalized to sorted cell number, and only after that were true diversity and Gini coefficients computed with the tcR R package. Repertoire sharing was quantified using the overlap coefficient calculated on TCRB nucleotide sequences. As a proxy for the pre-selection repertoire, out-of-frame TCRB sequences from naive cells were analyzed. TCRdb's version of the immuneACCESS table is confined to in-frame rearrangements and falls short of the full clone set. An unresolved V gene accounts for under half of the shortfall where checked; the remainder is of unknown origin. D and trimming come from the DNA, and the V and J calls and clone size come from that table. This sample is represented by some 700,000 clones; 13% of them were singletons. The ten largest account for 0.022% of the sample.

The specimen was naive CD4+ T cells from blood. The sample's cell subset or site label is to be understood as: true naive CD4+ T cells. The rearrangement combines TRBV7-2 with TRBJ1-2, and TRBD1 aligns with 8 junction nucleotides. The TCR was taken from a man in his late teens or twenties with type 1 diabetes. The CDR3 is CASSLAQGAHYGYTF. The DNA sequence is given as TGTGCCAGCAGCTTAGCGCAGGGGGCGCACTATGGCTACACCTTC.